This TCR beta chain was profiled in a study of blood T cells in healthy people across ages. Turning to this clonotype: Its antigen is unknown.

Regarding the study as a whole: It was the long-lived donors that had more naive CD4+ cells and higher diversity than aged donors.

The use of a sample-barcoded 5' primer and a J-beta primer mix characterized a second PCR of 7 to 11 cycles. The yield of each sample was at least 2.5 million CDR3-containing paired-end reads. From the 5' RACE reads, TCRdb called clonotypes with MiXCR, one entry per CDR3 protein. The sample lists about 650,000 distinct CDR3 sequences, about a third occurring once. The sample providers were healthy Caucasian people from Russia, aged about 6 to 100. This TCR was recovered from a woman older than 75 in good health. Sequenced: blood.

In DNA form, the CDR3 reads TGTGCCACCAGCAGAGATTGGGAGGCACAAGAGACCCAGTACTTC. It encodes CATSRDWEAQETQYF. J is TRBJ2-5 and V is TRBV15; D is perhaps TRBD2 (6 bases). With 0 bases removed from V and 2 bases from J, the gap between germline ends came to 10 bases. The CDR3 contains 15 residues. CDR1 is LNHNV and CDR2 is YYDKDF in the germline V gene (reference sequence).